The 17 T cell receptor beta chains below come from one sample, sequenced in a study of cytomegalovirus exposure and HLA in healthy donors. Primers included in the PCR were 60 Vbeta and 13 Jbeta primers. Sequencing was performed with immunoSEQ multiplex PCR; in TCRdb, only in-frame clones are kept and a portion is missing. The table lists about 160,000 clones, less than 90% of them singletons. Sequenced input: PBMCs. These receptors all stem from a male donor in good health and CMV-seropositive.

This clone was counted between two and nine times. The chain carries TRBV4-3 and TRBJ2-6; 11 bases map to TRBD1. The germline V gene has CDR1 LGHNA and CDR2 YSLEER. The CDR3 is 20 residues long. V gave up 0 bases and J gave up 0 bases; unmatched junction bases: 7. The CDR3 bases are TGCGCCAGCAGCCAAGATAGGGGACAGGGGGTGTTCTCTGGGGCCAACGTCCTGACTTTC. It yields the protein CASSQDRGQGVFSGANVLTF.

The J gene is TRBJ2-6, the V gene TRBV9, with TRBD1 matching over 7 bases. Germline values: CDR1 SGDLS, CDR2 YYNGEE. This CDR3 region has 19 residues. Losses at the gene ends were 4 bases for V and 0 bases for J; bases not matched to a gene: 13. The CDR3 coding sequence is TGTGCCAGCAGCACCCGAGAGGGGACAGCCTACTCTGGGGCCAACGTCCTGACTTTC. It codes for CASSTREGTAYSGANVLTF.

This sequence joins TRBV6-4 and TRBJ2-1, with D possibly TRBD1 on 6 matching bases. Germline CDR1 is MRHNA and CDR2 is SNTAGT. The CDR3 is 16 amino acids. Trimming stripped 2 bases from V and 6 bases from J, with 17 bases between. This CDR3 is CASSDRLTLRGNEQFF. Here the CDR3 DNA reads TGTGCCAGCAGTGACCGGCTAACCCTCAGGGGCAATGAGCAGTTCTTC.

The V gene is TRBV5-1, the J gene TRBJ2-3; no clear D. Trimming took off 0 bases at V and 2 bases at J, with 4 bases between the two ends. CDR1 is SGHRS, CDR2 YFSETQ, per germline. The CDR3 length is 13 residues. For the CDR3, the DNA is TGCGCCAGCAGCTTGGACTTCACAGATACGCAGTATTTT. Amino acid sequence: CASSLDFTDTQYF.

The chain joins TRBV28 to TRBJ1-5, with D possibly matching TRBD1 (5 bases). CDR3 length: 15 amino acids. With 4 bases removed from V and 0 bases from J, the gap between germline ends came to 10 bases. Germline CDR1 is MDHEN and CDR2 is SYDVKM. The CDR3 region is CASSSPGGSNQPQHF. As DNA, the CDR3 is TGTGCCAGCAGTTCCCCCGGGGGTAGCAATCAGCCCCAGCATTTT. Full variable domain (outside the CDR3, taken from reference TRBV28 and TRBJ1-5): DVKVTQSSRYLVKRTGEKVFLECVQDMDHENMFWYRQDPGLGLRLIYFSYDVKMKEKGDIPEGYSVSREKKERFSLILESASTNQTSMYLCASSSPGGSNQPQHFGDGTRLSIL.

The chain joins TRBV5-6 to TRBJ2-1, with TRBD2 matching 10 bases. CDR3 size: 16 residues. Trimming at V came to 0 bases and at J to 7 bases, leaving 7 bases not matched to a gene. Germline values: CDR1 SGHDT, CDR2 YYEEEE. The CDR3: CASSLASGSRGNEQFF. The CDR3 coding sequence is TGTGCCAGCAGCTTGGCTAGCGGGAGCAGGGGGAATGAGCAGTTCTTC.

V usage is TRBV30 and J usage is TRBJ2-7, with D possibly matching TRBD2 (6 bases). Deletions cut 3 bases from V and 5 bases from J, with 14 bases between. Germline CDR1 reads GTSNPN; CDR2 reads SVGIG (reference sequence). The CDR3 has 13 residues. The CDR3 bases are TGTGCCTGGAGCGAGGACTACTGGGACGAGCAGTACTTC. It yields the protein CAWSEDYWDEQYF.

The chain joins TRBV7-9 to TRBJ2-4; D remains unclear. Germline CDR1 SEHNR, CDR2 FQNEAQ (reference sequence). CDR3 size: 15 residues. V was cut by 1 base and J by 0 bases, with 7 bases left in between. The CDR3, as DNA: TGTGCCAGCAGCTTAGTCGGTCAAGCCAAAAACATTCAGTACTTC. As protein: CASSLVGQAKNIQYF. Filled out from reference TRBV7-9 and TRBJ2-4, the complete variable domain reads DTGVSQNPRHKITKRGQNVTFRCDPISEHNRLYWYRQTLGQGPEFLTYFQNEAQLEKSRLLSDRFSAERPKGSFSTLEIQRTEQGDSAMYLCASSLVGQAKNIQYFGAGTRLSVL.

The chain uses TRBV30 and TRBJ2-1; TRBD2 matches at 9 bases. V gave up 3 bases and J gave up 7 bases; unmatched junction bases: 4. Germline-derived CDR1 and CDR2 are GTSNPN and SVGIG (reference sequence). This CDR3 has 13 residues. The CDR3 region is CAWSGSGRNEQFF. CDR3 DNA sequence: TGTGCCTGGAGCGGAAGCGGGAGGAATGAGCAGTTCTTC.

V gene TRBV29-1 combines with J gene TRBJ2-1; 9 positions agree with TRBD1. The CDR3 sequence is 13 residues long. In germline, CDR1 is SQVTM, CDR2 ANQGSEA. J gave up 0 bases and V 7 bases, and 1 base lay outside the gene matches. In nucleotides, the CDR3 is TGCAGCGGGGGACAGGGCTCCTACAATGAGCAGTTCTTC. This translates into CSGGQGSYNEQFF.

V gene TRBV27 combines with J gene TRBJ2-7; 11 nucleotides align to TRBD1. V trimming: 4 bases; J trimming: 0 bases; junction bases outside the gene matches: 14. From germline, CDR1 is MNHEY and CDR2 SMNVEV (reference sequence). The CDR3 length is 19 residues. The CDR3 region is CASSSWTGGERGSSYEQYF. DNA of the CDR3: TGTGCCAGCAGTTCATGGACAGGGGGCGAGCGGGGGAGCTCCTACGAGCAGTACTTC.

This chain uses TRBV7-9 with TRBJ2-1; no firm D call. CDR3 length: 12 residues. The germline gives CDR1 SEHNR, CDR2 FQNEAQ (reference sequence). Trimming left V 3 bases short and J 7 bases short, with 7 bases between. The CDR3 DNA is TGTGCCAGCAGCTTCGGGTCGAATGAGCAGTTCTTC. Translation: CASSFGSNEQFF.

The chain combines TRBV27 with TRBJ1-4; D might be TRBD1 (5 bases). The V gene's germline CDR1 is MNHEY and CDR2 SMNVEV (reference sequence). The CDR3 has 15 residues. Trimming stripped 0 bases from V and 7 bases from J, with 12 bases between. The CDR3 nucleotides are TGTGCCAGCAGTTTATCGGCGGGGGGAACTGAAAAACTGTTTTTT. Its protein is CASSLSAGGTEKLFF.

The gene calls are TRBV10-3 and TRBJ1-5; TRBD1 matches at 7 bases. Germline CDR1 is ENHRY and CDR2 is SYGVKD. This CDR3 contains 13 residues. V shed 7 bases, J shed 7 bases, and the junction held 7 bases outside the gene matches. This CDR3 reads CAINRDRDQPQHF. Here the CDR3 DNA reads TGTGCCATCAATCGGGACAGAGACCAGCCCCAGCATTTT.

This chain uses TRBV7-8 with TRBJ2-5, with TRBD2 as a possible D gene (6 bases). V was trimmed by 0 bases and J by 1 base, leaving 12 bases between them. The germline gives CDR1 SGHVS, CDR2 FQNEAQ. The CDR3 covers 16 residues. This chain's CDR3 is CASSLADLGGQETQYF. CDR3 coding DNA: TGTGCCAGCAGCTTAGCGGATTTGGGGGGCCAAGAGACCCAGTACTTC.

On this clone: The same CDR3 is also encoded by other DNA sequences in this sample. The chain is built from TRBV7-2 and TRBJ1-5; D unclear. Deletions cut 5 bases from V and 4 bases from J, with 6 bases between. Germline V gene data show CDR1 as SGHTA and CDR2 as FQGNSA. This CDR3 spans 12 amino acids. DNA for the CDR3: TGTGCCAGCAGCCTGTTGAATCAGCCCCAGCATTTT. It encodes CASSLLNQPQHF.

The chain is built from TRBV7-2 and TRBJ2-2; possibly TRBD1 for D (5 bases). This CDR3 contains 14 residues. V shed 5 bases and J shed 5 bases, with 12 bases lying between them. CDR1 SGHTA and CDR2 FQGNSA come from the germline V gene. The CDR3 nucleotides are TGTGCCAGCAGCCAGTTAAGACAGACCGGGGAGCTGTTTTTT. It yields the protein CASSQLRQTGELFF.